The rows below give T cell receptor beta chains drawn from one sample of a study of T cell repertoires in cytomegalovirus infection. TCRdb independently ran MiXCR on the reads; one entry per CDR3 protein. The sample has approximately 170,000 distinct CDR3 sequences, more than 15% seen once. Sequenced: CD8+ T cells from PBMCs. These receptors all come from a human donor in good health (CMV status not recorded). Some clones in this sample may be carry-over from other donors' samples. The CDR3 runs from the conserved cysteine through the conserved F or W. D genes are given only for firm matches. Only some rows state a clone size, as once, few, many or a class for expanded clones.

TRBV6-5	TRBJ1-1	few	TRBD1	CASSYGGTGPFMNTEAFF	TGTGCCAGCAGTTACGGTGGGACAGGGCCTTTTATGAACACTGAAGCTTTCTTT
TRBV7-2	TRBJ1-2	few	NA	CASYPGDGYGYTF	TGTGCCAGTTATCCAGGGGACGGCTATGGCTACACCTTC
TRBV7-8	TRBJ2-7	NA	TRBD1	CASSPRGQANEQYF	TGTGCCAGCAGCCCCAGGGGACAGGCGAACGAGCAGTACTTC
TRBV12-3/TRBV12-4	TRBJ2-1	few	NA	CASSFGGQGVEQFF	TGTGCCAGCAGTTTCGGAGGGCAGGGGGTTGAGCAGTTCTTC
TRBV27	TRBJ1-2	few	NA	CASSLLPLYGYTF	TGTGCCAGCAGTTTATTACCGCTCTATGGCTACACCTTC
TRBV6-5	TRBJ2-5	few	NA	CASSYSKDERVRETQYF	TGTGCCAGCAGTTACTCGAAAGATGAGCGGGTCAGAGAGACCCAGTACTTC
TRBV6-1	TRBJ2-3	few	NA	CASSMGVDTQYF	TGTGCCAGCAGCATGGGGGTGGATACGCAGTATTTT
TRBV28	TRBJ2-7	few	NA	CASSSIPHREDEQYF	TGTGCCAGCAGTTCCATCCCCCACAGGGAGGACGAGCAGTACTTC
TRBV6-2/TRBV6-3	TRBJ2-7	few	NA	CASSYPYKYEQYF	TGTGCCAGCAGTTACCCATACAAGTACGAGCAGTACTTC
TRBV7-9	TRBJ1-1	few	NA	CASSAGRANTEAFF	TGTGCCAGCAGCGCGGGGAGAGCTAACACTGAAGCTTTCTTT
TRBV7-9	TRBJ2-7	medium-sized	NA	CASSTDSLEQYF	TGTGCCAGCAGTACCGACAGCCTCGAGCAGTACTTC
TRBV6-6	TRBJ1-5	few	NA	CASGISTDSNQPQHF	TGTGCCAGCGGCATTTCGACAGATAGCAATCAGCCCCAGCATTTT